This TCR beta chain stems from a study of control samples from healthy donors and cancer patients. Using immunoSEQ multiplex PCR, the repertoire was profiled, and TCRdb retains in-frame clones only, with some absent. The table has 71,000 or so clones, just under 90% seen once. Input material: PBMCs. The source of this sequence is a man between 60 and 75 years old with lung cancer.

The CDR3 loop is CASSSQGGQLSEQFF. DNA for the CDR3: TGTGCCAGCAGTTCTCAGGGGGGCCAGTTAAGTGAGCAGTTCTTC. The chain couples TRBV13 to TRBJ2-1; a weak D match, TRBD1 (7 bases). The CDR3 consists of 15 residues. Germline V lookup: CDR1 PRHDT, CDR2 FYEKMQ (reference sequence). V was clipped by 6 bases and J by 9 bases, with 21 bases between them.